The TCR beta chain described here comes from a study of molecular identifiers for immune sequencing clone quantification. About the research overall: In replicates, RNA from approximately 20,000 or 100,000 naive CD8 cells was split five ways, four sequenced.

Comment on this clonotype: Its antigen is currently unknown.

Study-level points and caveats: Reports indicate spiked Jurkat TCR RNA from one cell could be found among around 970,000 naive cells.

The bulk TCR libraries were made with methods described before and with listed TCR primers. One entry per CDR3 protein, called by TCRdb with MiXCR from the PCR reads. The sample consists of fewer than 45,000 distinct CDR3 sequences, over 15% of them appearing once. From germline, CDR1 is MGHRA and CDR2 YSYEKL. This CDR3 has 17 residues. V lost 1 base, J lost 1 base, and 2 bases stayed unmatched. The sequence derives from a human donor in good health. Some libraries in this study had Jurkat cell RNA spiked in. This chain uses TRBV4-1 with TRBJ2-5, with TRBD2 matching 14 bases. Sample: naive CD8+ T cells from blood, with Jurkat cell RNA spiked in. The subset: FACS-sorted CD8+CD4-CCR7+CD45RA+ naive T cells. CDR3 bases: TGCGCCAGCAGCCAAGGGACTAGCGGGGGGATCCAAGAGACCCAGTACTTC. It codes for CASSQGTSGGIQETQYF.